The clone carrying this T cell receptor beta chain was recorded only once. Seattle enrolled patients during active infection and tracked them longitudinally. These data come from a study of blood T cell repertoires in COVID-19. Germline assignment: CDR1 MNHEY and CDR2 SVGAGI. The CDR3 extends over 13 amino acids. V lost 4 bases to trimming and J lost 6 bases; unmatched junction nucleotides: 0. Using immunoSEQ multiplex PCR, the repertoire was profiled, and TCRdb retains in-frame clones only, with some absent. The profile shows roughly 130,000 clones, under 95% of them singletons. The source material was peripheral blood. The chain links TRBV6-5 to TRBJ2-2, with 9 bases lining up with TRBD1. The receptor was isolated from a man in his sixties with COVID-19, enrolled during active disease. Here the CDR3 DNA reads TGTGCCAGCAGTTGGACAGGGGCCGGGGAGCTGTTTTTT. Translating gives CASSWTGAGELFF.